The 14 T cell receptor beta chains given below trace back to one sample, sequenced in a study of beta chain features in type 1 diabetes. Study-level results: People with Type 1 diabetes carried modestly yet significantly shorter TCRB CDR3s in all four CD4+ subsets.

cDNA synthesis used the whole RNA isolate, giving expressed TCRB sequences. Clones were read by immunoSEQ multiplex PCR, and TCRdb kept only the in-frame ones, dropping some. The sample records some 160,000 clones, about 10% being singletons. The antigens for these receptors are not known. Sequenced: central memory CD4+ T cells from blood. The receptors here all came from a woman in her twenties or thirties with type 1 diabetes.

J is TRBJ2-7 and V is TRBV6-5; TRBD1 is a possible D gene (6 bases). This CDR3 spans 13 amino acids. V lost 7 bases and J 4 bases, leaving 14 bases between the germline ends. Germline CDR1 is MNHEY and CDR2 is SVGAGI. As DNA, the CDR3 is TGTGCCAGCAAGAGGACAGAAGTATACGAGCAGTACTTC. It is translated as CASKRTEVYEQYF.

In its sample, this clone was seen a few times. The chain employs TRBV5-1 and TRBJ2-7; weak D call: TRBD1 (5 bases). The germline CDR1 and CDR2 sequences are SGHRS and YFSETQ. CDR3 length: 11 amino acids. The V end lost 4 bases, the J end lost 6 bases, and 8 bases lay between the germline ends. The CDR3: CASSVQGEQYF. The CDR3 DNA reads TGCGCCAGCAGCGTGCAGGGCGAGCAGTACTTC. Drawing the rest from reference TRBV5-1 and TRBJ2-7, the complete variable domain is KAGVTQTPRYLIKTRGQQVTLSCSPISGHRSVSWYQQTPGQGLQFLFEYFSETQRNKGNFPGRFSGRQFSNSRSEMNVSTLELGDSALYLCASSVQGEQYFGPGTRLTVT.

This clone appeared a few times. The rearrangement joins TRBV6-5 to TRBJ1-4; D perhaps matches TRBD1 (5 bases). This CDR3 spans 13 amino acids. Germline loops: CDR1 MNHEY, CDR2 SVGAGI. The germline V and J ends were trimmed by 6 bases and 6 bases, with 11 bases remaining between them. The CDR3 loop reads CASRSPGDEKLFF. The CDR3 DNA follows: TGTGCCAGCAGGTCACCGGGGGATGAAAAACTGTTTTTT.

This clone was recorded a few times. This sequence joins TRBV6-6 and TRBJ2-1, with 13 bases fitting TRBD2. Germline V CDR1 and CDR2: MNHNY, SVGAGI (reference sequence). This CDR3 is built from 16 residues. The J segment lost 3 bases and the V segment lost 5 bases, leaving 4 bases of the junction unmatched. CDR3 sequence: CASSPGTSGIYNEQFF. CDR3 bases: TGTGCCAGCAGTCCTGGGACTAGCGGGATCTACAATGAGCAGTTCTTC.

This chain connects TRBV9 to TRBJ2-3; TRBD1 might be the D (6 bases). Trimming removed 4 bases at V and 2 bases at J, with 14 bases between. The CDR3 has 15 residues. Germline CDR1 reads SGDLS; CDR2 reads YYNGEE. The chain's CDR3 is CASSPTGHSTDTQYF. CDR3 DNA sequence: TGTGCCAGCAGCCCGACAGGCCATTCCACAGATACGCAGTATTTT.

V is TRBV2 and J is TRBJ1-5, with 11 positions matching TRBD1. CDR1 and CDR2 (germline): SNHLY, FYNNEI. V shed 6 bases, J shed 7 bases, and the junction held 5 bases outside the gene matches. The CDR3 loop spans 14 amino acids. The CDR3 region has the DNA TGTGCCAGCAGCGAGGGACAGGGGGAACAGCCCCAGCATTTT. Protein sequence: CASSEGQGEQPQHF. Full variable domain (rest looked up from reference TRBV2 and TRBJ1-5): EPEVTQTPSHQVTQMGQEVILRCVPISNHLYFYWYRQILGQKVEFLVSFYNNEISEKSEIFDDQFSVERPDGSNFTLKIRSTKLEDSAMYFCASSEGQGEQPQHFGDGTRLSIL.

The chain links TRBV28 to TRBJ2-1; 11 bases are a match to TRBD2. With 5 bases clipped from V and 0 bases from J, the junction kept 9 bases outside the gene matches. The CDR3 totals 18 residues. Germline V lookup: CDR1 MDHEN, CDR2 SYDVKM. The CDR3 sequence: CASSTLAGGMSSYNEQFF. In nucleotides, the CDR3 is TGTGCCAGCAGTACATTAGCGGGAGGGATGAGCTCCTACAATGAGCAGTTCTTC.

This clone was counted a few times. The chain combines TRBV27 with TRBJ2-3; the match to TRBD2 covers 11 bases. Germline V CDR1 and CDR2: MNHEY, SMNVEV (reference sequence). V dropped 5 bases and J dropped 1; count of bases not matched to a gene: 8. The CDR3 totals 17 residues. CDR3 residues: CASSPHSGRAGTDTQYF. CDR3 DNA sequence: TGTGCCAGCAGTCCCCATAGCGGGAGGGCCGGCACAGATACGCAGTATTTT.

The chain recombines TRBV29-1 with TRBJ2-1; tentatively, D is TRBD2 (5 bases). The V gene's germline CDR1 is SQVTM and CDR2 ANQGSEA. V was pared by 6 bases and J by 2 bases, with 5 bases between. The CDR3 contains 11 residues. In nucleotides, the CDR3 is TGCAGCGTGGGAGCCTACAATGAGCAGTTCTTC. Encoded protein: CSVGAYNEQFF.

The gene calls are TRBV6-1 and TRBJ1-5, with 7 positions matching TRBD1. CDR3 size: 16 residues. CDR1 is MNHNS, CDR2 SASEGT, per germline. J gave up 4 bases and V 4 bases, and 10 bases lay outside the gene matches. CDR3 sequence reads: CASSAPGQRLNQPQHF. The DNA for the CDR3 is TGTGCCAGCAGTGCCCCGGGACAGCGCTTGAATCAGCCCCAGCATTTT.

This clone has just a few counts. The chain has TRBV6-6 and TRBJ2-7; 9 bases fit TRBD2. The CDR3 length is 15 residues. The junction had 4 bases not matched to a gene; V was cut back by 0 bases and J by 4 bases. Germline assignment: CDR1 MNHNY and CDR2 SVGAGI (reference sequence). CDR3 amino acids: CASSYSVGLAYEQYF. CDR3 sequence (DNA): TGTGCCAGCAGTTACTCCGTAGGACTAGCGTACGAGCAGTACTTC.

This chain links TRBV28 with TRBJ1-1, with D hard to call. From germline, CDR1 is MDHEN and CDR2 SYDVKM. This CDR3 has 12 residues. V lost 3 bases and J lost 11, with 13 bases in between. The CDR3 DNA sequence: TGTGCCAGCAGTTTCAGGTTCAGGACTGCTTTCTTT. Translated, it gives CASSFRFRTAFF.

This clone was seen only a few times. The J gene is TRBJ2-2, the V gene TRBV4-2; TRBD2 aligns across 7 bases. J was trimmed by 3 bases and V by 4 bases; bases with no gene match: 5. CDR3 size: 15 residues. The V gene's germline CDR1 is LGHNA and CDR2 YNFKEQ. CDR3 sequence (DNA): TGTGCCAGCAGCCGTGCCCTAGCGGACACCGGGGAGCTGTTTTTT. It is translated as CASSRALADTGELFF.

CDR3 region: CASSPLGQRGSTDTQYF. In nucleotides, the CDR3 is TGTGCCAGCTCACCTCTGGGACAGAGGGGCAGCACAGATACGCAGTATTTT. The chain links TRBV18 to TRBJ2-3, with 7 positions matching TRBD1. The CDR3 is 17 amino acids. Germline V gene lookup returns CDR1 KGHSH and CDR2 LQKENI. Germline trimming cut 3 bases from V and 0 bases from J; bases unmatched to any gene: 9. The complete variable domain, with remaining parts taken from reference TRBV18 and TRBJ2-3, reads NAGVMQNPRHLVRRRGQEARLRCSPMKGHSHVYWYRQLPEEGLKFMVYLQKENIIDESGMPKERFSAEFPKEGPSILRIQQVVRGDSAAYFCASSPLGQRGSTDTQYFGPGTRLTVL.